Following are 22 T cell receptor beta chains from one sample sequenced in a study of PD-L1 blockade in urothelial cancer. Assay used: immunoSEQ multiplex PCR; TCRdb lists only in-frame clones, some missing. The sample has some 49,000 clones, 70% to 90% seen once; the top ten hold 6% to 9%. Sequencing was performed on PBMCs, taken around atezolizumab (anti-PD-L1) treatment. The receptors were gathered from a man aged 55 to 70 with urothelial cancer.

The CDR3 DNA reads TGTGCCAGCAGTCCAAGGACTAGCGGGGGGGCCGGCACAGATACGCAGTATTTT. It is translated as CASSPRTSGGAGTDTQYF. V usage is TRBV27 and J usage is TRBJ2-3, with 15 nucleotides matching TRBD2. Germline CDR1 reads MNHEY; CDR2 reads SMNVEV (reference sequence). After removal of 5 bases from V and 1 base from J, the junction contained 7 bases not matched to a gene. CDR3 length: 18 residues.

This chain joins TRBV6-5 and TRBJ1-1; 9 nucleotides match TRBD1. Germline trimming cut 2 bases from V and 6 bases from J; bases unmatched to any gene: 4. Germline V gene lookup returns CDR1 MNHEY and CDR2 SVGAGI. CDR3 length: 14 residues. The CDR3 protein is CASSYVTGGAEAFF. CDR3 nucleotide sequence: TGTGCCAGCAGTTACGTGACAGGGGGGGCTGAAGCTTTCTTT.

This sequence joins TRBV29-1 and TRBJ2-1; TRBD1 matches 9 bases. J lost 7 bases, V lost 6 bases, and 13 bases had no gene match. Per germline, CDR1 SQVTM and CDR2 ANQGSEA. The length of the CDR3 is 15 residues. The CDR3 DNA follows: TGCAGCGTCGGGGTGAAGGACAGGGGAACTAATGAGCAGTTCTTC. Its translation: CSVGVKDRGTNEQFF.

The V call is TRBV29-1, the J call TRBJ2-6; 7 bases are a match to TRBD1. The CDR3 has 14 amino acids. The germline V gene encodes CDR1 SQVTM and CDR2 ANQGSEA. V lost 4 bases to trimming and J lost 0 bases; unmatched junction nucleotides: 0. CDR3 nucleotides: TGCAGCGTTGGACAGGGCTCTGGGGCCAACGTCCTGACTTTC. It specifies CSVGQGSGANVLTF.

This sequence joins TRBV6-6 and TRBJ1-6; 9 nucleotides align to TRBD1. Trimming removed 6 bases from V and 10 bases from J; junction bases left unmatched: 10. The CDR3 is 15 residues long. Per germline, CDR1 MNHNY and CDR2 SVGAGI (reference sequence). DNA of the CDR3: TGTGCCAGCAGGGGGACCGGGACAGGGAGATCACCCCTCCACTTT. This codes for CASRGTGTGRSPLHF.

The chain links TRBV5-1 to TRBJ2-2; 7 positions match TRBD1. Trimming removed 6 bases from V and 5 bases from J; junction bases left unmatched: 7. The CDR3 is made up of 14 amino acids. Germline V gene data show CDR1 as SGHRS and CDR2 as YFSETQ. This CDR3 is CASTVIQGTGELFF. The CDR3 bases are TGCGCCAGCACCGTAATACAGGGGACCGGGGAGCTGTTTTTT.

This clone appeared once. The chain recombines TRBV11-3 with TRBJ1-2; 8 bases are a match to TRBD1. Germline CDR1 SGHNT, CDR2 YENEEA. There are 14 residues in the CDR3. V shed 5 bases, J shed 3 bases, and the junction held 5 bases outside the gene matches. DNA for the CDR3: TGTGCCAGCAGCCCCCGACAGGGGTACTATGGCTACACCTTC. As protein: CASSPRQGYYGYTF.

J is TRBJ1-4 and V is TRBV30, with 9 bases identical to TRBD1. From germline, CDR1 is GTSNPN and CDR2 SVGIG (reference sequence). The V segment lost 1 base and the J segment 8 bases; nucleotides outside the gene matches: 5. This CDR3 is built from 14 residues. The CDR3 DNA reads TGTGCCTGGAGTGGAGGGACAGGGTTGGAAAAACTGTTTTTT. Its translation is CAWSGGTGLEKLFF.

The CDR3 DNA sequence: TGTGCCAGTAGTATAGGGGGCCGGGCGGTAGATACGCAGTATTTT. Its translation: CASSIGGRAVDTQYF. The chain couples TRBV19 to TRBJ2-3, with a tentative D call TRBD1 (5 bases). Germline values: CDR1 LNHDA, CDR2 SQIVND (reference sequence). The CDR3 consists of 15 residues. Between the trimmed V and J ends, which lost 1 base and 5 bases, there was a span of 13 bases.

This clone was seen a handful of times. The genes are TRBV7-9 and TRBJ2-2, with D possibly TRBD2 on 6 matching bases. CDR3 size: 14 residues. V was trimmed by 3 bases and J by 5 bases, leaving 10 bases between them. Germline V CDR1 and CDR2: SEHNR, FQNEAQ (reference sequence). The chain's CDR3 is CASSFGGGTGELFF. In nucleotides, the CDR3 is TGTGCCAGCAGCTTTGGAGGAGGGACCGGGGAGCTGTTTTTT.

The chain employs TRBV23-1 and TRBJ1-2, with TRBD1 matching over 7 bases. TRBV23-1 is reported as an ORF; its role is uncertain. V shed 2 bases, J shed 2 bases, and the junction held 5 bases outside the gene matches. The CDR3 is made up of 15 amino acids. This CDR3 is CASSQRQGENYGYTF. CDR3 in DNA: TGCGCCAGCAGTCAAAGGCAGGGGGAGAACTATGGCTACACCTTC.

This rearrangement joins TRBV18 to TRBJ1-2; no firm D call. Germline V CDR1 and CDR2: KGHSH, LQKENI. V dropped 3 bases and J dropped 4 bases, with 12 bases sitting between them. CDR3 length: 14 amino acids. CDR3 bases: TGTGCCAGCTCACCGGGAGCTGCTGGCTATGGCTACACCTTC. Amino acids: CASSPGAAGYGYTF.

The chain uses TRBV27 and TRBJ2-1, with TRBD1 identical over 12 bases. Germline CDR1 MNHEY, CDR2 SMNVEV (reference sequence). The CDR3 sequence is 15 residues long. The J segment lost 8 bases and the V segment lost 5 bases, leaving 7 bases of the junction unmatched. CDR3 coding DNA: TGTGCCAGCAGTCCCTCCGGGACAGGGGGCTATGAGCAGTTCTTC. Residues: CASSPSGTGGYEQFF.

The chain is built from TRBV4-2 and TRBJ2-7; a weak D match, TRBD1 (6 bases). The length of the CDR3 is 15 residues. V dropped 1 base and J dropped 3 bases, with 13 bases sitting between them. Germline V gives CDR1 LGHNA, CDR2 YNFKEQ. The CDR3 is CASSQGRQAYYEQYF. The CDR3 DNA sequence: TGTGCCAGCAGCCAAGGACGACAGGCCTACTACGAGCAGTACTTC.

The CDR3 spells CASRTGTGGGWGAFF. The CDR3 DNA follows: TGTGCCAGTAGAACCGGGACAGGGGGGGGATGGGGAGCTTTCTTT. This rearrangement joins TRBV19 to TRBJ1-1; TRBD1 matches 11 bases. V lost 6 bases and J lost 10; bases outside the gene matches: 13. The length of the CDR3 is 15 residues. Germline V gene sequence: CDR1 LNHDA, CDR2 SQIVND (reference sequence).

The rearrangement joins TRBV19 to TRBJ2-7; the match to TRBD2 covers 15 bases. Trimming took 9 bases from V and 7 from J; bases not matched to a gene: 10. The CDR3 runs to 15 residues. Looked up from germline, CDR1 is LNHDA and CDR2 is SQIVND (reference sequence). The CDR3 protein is CASQRTSGGAWEQYF. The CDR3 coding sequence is TGTGCCAGCCAAAGGACTAGCGGGGGGGCGTGGGAGCAGTACTTC.

CDR3 sequence: CASRRTGEHEQFF. CDR3 nucleotides: TGCGCCAGCAGGCGGACAGGGGAGCATGAGCAGTTCTTC. This rearrangement joins TRBV4-1 to TRBJ2-1; TRBD1 matches 9 bases. Germline-derived CDR1 and CDR2 are MGHRA and YSYEKL. V lost 6 bases, J lost 8 bases, and 5 bases stayed unmatched. This CDR3 contains 13 residues.

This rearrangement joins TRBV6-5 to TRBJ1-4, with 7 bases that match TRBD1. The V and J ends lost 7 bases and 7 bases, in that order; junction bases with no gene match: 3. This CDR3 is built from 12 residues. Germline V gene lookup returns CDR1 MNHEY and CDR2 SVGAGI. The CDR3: CASKGTAEKLFF. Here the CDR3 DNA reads TGTGCCAGCAAGGGGACAGCTGAAAAACTGTTTTTT.

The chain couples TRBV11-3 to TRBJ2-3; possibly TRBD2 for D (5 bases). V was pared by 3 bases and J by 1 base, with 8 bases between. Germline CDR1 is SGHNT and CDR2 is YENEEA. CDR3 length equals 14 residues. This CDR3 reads CASSFAGGTDTQYF. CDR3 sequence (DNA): TGTGCCAGCAGCTTCGCCGGGGGCACAGATACGCAGTATTTT.

As DNA, the CDR3 is TGCAGCGACCAGCGGGGGGTGAAAGATACGCAGTATTTT. Translated, it gives CSDQRGVKDTQYF. V usage is TRBV29-1 and J usage is TRBJ2-3; 9 positions agree with TRBD2. Unmatched junction bases numbered 7, after V lost 7 bases and J lost 5 bases. Germline V gene sequence: CDR1 SQVTM, CDR2 ANQGSEA. The CDR3 runs 13 residues.

The CDR3 DNA follows: TGTGCCAGCAGCTTGGAGGGCCCAAAGGTGGTCACTGAAGCTTTCTTT. Its protein is CASSLEGPKVVTEAFF. The chain joins TRBV7-8 to TRBJ1-1; D not resolved. CDR3 length: 16 amino acids. The germline gives CDR1 SGHVS, CDR2 FQNEAQ. The V end was cut by 3 bases, the J end by 4 bases, with 18 bases between.

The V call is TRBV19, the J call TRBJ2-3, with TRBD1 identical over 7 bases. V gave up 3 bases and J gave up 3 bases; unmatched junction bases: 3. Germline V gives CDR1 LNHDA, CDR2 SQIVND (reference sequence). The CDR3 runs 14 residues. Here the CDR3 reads CASSIGTATDTQYF. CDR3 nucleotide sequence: TGTGCCAGTAGTATCGGGACAGCTACAGATACGCAGTATTTT.